Shown below are 10 T cell receptor beta chains from a single sample sequenced in a study of early T cells in non-severe SARS-CoV-2 infection. TCRdb used MiXCR to reprocess the 5' RACE reads, holding one entry per CDR3 protein. The data contain about 53,000 distinct CDR3 sequences, more than 10% of them singletons. The specimen comprised whole blood, sampled at baseline. The receptors derive from an adult who was a healthcare worker with PCR-confirmed SARS-CoV-2 infection or an uninfected control (not recorded which).

This chain joins TRBV11-2 and TRBJ2-6; D is uncertain. Germline loops: CDR1 SGHAT, CDR2 FQNNGV. V was pared by 0 bases and J by 0 bases, with 0 bases between. The CDR3 length is 14 residues. This chain's CDR3 is CASSLDSGANVLTF. CDR3 DNA sequence: TGTGCCAGCAGCTTAGACTCTGGGGCCAACGTCCTGACTTTC. Full variable domain (outside the CDR3, taken from reference TRBV11-2 and TRBJ2-6): EAGVAQSPRYKIIEKRQSVAFWCNPISGHATLYWYQQILGQGPKLLIQFQNNGVVDDSQLPKDRFSAERLKGVDSTLKIQPAKLEDSAVYLCASSLDSGANVLTFGAGSRLTVL.

The rearrangement uses TRBV11-2 and TRBJ2-5; the D is unclear. This CDR3 is 11 amino acids long. The germline V gene has CDR1 SGHAT and CDR2 FQNNGV. Trimming pared 7 bases from V and 2 bases from J, leaving 5 bases between. In DNA form, the CDR3 reads TGTGCCAGCACCCTGCAAGAGACCCAGTACTTC. It codes for CASTLQETQYF.

V is TRBV29-1 and J is TRBJ2-5; D tentatively fits TRBD1 or TRBD2 (5 bases each). The CDR3 is 14 residues long. From germline, CDR1 is SQVTM and CDR2 ANQGSEA. The V end was cut by 5 bases, the J end by 5 bases, with 18 bases between. The CDR3 coding sequence is TGCAGCGTTTCATTAAGGGGACGGGGCGAGACCCAGTACTTC. This encodes CSVSLRGRGETQYF.

This clonotype was recorded many times. The chain employs TRBV7-9 and TRBJ1-1; no clear D gene. CDR1 is SEHNR, CDR2 FQNEAQ, per germline (reference sequence). The CDR3 contains 11 residues. Trimming shortened V by 6 bases and J by 2 bases, and 4 bases separated the two germline ends. CDR3 protein: CASSSNTEAFF. CDR3 nucleotide sequence: TGTGCCAGCAGTAGCAACACTGAAGCTTTCTTT.

This clonotype was seen more than once but under ten times. V usage is TRBV28 and J usage is TRBJ2-7; TRBD1 matches at 12 bases. The trim removed 6 bases at V and 7 bases at J, leaving 10 bases unmatched. The CDR3 is 15 amino acids. Germline V gives CDR1 MDHEN, CDR2 SYDVKM. In DNA, the CDR3 is TGTGCCAGCAGAGCACCGGGACAGGGGGCTAGGGAGCAGTACTTC. It is translated as CASRAPGQGAREQYF.

This clonotype was detected a few times. The chain employs TRBV7-3 and TRBJ2-2; the match to TRBD2 covers 12 bases. V was clipped by 3 bases and J by 5 bases; unmatched bases: 4. This CDR3 comprises 16 residues. Germline V CDR1 and CDR2: SGHTA, FQGTGA. The CDR3 nucleotides are TGTGCCAGCAGCTTCGGACTAGCGGGACGGACCGGGGAGCTGTTTTTT. This gives the protein CASSFGLAGRTGELFF.

This clonotype was seen at least ten times. The chain uses TRBV11-2 and TRBJ2-1; the match to TRBD2 covers 10 bases. This CDR3 has 15 amino acids. In germline, CDR1 is SGHAT, CDR2 FQNNGV. J lost 6 bases, V lost 4 bases, and 6 bases had no gene match. CDR3 sequence (DNA): TGTGCCAGCAGCTCCGGAGGACTAGCGGTCAATGAGCAGTTCTTC. The encoded protein is CASSSGGLAVNEQFF.

This clonotype was counted ten times or more. At one of its ends the junction is not consistent with the germline gene, which may arise from a read error. The chain has TRBV6-2 or TRBV6-3 and TRBJ2-7; D ambiguous. The CDR3 length is 12 residues. Per germline, CDR1 MNHEY and CDR2 SVGEGT. CDR3 DNA: TGTGCCAGCAGTAACGACTGGAGAGGCGGTGACTTC. It encodes CASSNDWRGGDF.

The gene calls are TRBV3-1 and TRBJ2-7, with TRBD2 identical over 9 bases. This CDR3 region has 15 residues. The J segment lost 5 bases and the V segment lost 4 bases, leaving 9 bases of the junction unmatched. In germline, CDR1 is LGHDT, CDR2 YNNKEL (reference sequence). The CDR3: CASSLGTSTTHEQYF. Here the CDR3 DNA reads TGTGCCAGCAGCCTCGGGACTAGCACTACCCACGAGCAGTACTTC.

V gene TRBV7-2 combines with J gene TRBJ2-6; TRBD1 matches at 7 bases. V gave up 4 bases and J gave up 0 bases; unmatched junction bases: 6. The CDR3 has 17 amino acids. The germline CDR1 and CDR2 sequences are SGHTA and FQGNSA. The CDR3 DNA reads as TGTGCCAGCAGCTCACCGGGACAGTCCTCTGGGGCCAACGTCCTGACTTTC. This translates into CASSSPGQSSGANVLTF.